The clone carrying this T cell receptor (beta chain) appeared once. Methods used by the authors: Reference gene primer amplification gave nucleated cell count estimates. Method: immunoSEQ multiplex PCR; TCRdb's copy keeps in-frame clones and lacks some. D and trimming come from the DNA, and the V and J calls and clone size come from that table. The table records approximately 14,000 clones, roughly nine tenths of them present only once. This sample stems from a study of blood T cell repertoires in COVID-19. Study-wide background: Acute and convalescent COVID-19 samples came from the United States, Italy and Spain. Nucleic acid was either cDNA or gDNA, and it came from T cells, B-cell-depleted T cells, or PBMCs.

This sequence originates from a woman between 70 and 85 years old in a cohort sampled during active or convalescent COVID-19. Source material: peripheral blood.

This chain's CDR3 is CASSTHLAASTDTQYF. CDR3 nucleotides: TGTGCCAGCAGCACCCATCTAGCGGCTAGCACAGATACGCAGTATTTT. This chain links TRBV11-2 with TRBJ2-3; TRBD2 agrees at 7 bases. With 5 bases clipped from V and 0 bases from J, the junction kept 8 bases outside the gene matches. Germline CDR1 and CDR2: SGHAT and FQNNGV. This CDR3 is built from 16 residues.